A selection of T cell receptor beta chains follows, all from one sample in a study of a mutant IDH1 vaccine in newly diagnosed glioma. The assay was immunoSEQ multiplex PCR, and TCRdb's table has in-frame clones only and misses some. The data show 70,000 to 95,000 clones, roughly 87% seen once. The sequencing here drew on PBMCs, taken from a glioma patient treated with radiotherapy, temozolomide or both. Receptors originate from a man aged 40-50 years with glioma. Some clones in this sample may be carry-over from other donors' samples. Each CDR3 is given with its conserved first and last residue. The D gene is left open where the match is weak.

d_gene: .; v_gene: TRBV7-9; CDR3aa: CASSLIGGRDGYTF
d_gene: .; v_gene: TRBV4-1; CDR3aa: CASSREPSKNIQYF
d_gene: .; v_gene: TRBV7-9; CDR3aa: CASSTHQNQPQHF
d_gene: .; v_gene: TRBV4-1; CDR3aa: CASSQDGAGAQETQYF
d_gene: .; v_gene: TRBV30; CDR3aa: CARTGGTEAFF
d_gene: .; v_gene: TRBV20-1; CDR3aa: CSARRGNEQFF
d_gene: TRBD1; v_gene: TRBV27; CDR3aa: CASSKTGGVTEAFF
d_gene: .; v_gene: TRBV7-6; CDR3aa: CASSLDPTASTIYF
d_gene: TRBD1; v_gene: TRBV27; CDR3aa: CASRDRVLSYEQYF
d_gene: TRBD1; v_gene: TRBV5-1; CDR3aa: CASSLAWSRGPSSGANVLTF
d_gene: .; v_gene: TRBV4-1; CDR3aa: CASSQEEVHTYTEAFF